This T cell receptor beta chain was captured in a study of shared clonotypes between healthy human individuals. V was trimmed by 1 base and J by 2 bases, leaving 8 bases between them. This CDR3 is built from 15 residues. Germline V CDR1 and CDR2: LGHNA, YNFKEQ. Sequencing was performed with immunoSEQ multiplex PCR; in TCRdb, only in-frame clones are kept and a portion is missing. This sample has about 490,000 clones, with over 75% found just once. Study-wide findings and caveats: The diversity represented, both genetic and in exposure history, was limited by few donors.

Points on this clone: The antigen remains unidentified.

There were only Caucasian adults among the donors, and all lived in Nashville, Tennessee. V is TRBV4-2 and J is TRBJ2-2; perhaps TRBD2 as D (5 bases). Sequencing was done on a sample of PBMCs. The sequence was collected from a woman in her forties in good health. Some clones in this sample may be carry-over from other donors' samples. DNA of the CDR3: TGTGCCAGCAGCCAAGTCGGGGATAACACCGGGGAGCTGTTTTTT. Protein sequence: CASSQVGDNTGELFF.